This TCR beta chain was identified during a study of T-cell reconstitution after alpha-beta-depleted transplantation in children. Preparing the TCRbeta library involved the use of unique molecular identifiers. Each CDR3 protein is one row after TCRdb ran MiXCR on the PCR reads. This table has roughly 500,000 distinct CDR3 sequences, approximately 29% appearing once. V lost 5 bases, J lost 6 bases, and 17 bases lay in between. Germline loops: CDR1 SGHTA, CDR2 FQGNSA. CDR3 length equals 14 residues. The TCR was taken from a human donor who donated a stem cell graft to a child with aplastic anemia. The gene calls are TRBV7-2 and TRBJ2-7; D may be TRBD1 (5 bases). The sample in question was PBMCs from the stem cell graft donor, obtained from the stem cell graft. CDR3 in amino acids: CASSPYRQGAEQYF. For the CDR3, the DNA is TGTGCCAGCAGCCCGTATCGGCAGGGTGCCGAGCAGTACTTC.